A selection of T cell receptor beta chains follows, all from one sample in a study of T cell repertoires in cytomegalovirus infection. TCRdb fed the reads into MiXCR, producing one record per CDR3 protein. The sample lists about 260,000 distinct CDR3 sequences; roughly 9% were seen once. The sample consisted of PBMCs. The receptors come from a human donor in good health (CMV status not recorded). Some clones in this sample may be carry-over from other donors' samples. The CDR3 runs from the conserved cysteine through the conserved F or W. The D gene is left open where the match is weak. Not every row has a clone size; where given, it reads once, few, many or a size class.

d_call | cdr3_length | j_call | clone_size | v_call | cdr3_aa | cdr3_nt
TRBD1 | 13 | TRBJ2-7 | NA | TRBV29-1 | CSVRQGSTYEQYF | TGCAGCGTTCGACAGGGGTCAACCTACGAGCAGTACTTC
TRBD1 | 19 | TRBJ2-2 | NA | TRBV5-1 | CASSTRGGQGVANTGELFF | TGCGCCAGCAGCACCCGCGGGGGACAGGGGGTTGCGAACACCGGGGAGCTGTTTTTT
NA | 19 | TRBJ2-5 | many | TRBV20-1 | CSARDVVARDPRYQETQYF | TGCAGTGCTAGAGATGTAGTTGCCCGGGACCCGAGGTACCAAGAGACCCAGTACTTC
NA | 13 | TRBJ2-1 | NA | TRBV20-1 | CSASRDPYNEQFF | TGCAGTGCTAGCCGGGACCCTTACAATGAGCAGTTCTTC
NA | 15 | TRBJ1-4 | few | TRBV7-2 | CASSLGHGGTEKLFF | TGTGCCAGCAGCTTAGGACACGGGGGGACTGAAAAACTGTTTTTT
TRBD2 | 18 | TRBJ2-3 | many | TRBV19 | CASSGGTSGSWSTDTQYF | TGTGCCAGTAGCGGGGGGACTAGCGGGAGTTGGAGCACAGATACGCAGTATTTT
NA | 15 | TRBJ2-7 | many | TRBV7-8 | CASSLPSKVSYEQYF | TGTGCCAGCAGCTTACCATCCAAAGTCTCCTACGAGCAGTACTTC
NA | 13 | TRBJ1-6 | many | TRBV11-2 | CASSAYLDSPLHF | TGTGCCAGCAGCGCTTACCTGGATTCACCCCTCCACTTT
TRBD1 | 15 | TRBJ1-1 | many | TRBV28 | CASSSRGRLGTEAFF | TGTGCCAGCAGTTCGAGGGGGCGATTGGGCACTGAAGCTTTCTTT
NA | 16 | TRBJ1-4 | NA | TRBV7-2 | CASSASGAFANEKLFF | TGTGCCAGCAGCGCGTCAGGGGCGTTTGCTAATGAAAAACTGTTTTTT
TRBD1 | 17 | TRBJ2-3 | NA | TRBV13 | CASSFKTGGDLVDTQYF | TGTGCCAGCAGTTTTAAGACAGGGGGCGATCTGGTAGATACGCAGTATTTT
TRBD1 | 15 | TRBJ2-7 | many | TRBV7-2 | CASSSNPGQTYEQYF | TGTGCCAGCAGTTCAAATCCGGGACAGACCTACGAGCAGTACTTC
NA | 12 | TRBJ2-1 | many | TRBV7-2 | CASSPRRDEQFF | TGTGCCAGCAGCCCCAGGAGGGACGAGCAGTTCTTC
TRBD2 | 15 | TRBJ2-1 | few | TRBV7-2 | CASSLVKRGGNEQFF | TGTGCCAGCAGCTTAGTGAAGCGGGGGGGCAATGAGCAGTTCTTC
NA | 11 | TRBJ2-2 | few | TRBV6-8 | CASSETGELFF | TGTGCCAGCAGCGAAACCGGGGAGCTGTTTTTT
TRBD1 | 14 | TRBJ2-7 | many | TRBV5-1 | CASSGTGGVHEQYF | TGCGCCAGCAGCGGGACAGGGGGAGTCCACGAGCAGTACTTC
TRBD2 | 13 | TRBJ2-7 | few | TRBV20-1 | CSARTSGSYEQYF | TGCAGTGCTAGGACTAGCGGGAGTTACGAGCAGTACTTC
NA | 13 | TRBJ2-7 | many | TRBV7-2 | CASSLEAAWEQYF | TGTGCCAGCAGCTTAGAGGCGGCCTGGGAGCAGTACTTC
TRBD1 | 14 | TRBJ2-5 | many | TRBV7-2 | CASSQGARWETQYF | TGTGCCAGCAGCCAGGGGGCCCGATGGGAGACCCAGTACTTC
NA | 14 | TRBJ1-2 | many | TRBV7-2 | CASSPPGGLGGYTF | TGTGCCAGCAGCCCGCCGGGAGGGTTGGGTGGCTACACCTTC
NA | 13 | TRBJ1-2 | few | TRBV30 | CAWRGARGGGYTF | TGTGCCTGGAGGGGGGCCCGAGGAGGCGGCTACACCTTC
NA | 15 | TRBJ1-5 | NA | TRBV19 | CASRPQGNSFQPQHF | TGTGCCAGTAGACCGCAGGGGAATTCATTTCAGCCCCAGCATTTT
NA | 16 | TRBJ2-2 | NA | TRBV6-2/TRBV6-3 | CASSYGRAGDTGELFF | TGTGCCAGCAGTTACGGCAGGGCCGGGGACACCGGGGAGCTGTTTTTT
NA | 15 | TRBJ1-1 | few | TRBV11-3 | CASSLRGGPNTEAFF | TGTGCCAGCAGCTTGCGTGGGGGCCCGAACACTGAAGCTTTCTTT
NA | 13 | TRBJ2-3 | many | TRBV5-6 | CASSPGAPDTQYF | TGTGCCAGCAGCCCCGGGGCCCCAGATACGCAGTATTTT
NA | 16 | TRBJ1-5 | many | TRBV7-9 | CASTSGGGGGNQPQHF | TGTGCCAGCACCTCCGGGGGGGGCGGGGGCAATCAGCCCCAGCATTTT
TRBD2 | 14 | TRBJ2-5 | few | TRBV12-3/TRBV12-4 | CATQESGRAETQYF | TGTGCCACTCAGGAGAGCGGGAGAGCGGAGACCCAGTACTTC
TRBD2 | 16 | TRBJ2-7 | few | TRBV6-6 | CASSYSTSGDRVEQYF | TGTGCCAGCAGTTACTCGACTAGCGGGGATCGGGTCGAGCAGTACTTC